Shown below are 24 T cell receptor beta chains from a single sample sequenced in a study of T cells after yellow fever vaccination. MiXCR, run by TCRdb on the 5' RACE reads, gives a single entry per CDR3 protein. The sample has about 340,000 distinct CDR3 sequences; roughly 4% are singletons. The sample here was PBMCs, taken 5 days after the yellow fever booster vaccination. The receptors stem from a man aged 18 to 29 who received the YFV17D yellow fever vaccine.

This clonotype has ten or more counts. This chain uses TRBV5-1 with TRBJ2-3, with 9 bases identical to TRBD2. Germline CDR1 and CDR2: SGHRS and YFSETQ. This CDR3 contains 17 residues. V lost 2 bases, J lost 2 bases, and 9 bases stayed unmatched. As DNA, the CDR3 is TGCGCCAGCAGCTTCATAGGCCTAGCGGGGACCACAGATACGCAGTATTTT. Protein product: CASSFIGLAGTTDTQYF. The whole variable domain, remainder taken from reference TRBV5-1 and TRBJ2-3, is KAGVTQTPRYLIKTRGQQVTLSCSPISGHRSVSWYQQTPGQGLQFLFEYFSETQRNKGNFPGRFSGRQFSNSRSEMNVSTLELGDSALYLCASSFIGLAGTTDTQYFGPGTRLTVL.

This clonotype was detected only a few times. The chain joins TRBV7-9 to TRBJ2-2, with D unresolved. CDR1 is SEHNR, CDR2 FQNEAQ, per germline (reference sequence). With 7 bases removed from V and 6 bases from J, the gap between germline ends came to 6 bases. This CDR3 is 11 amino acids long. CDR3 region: CASTTPGELFF. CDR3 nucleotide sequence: TGTGCCAGCACCACTCCCGGGGAGCTGTTTTTT.

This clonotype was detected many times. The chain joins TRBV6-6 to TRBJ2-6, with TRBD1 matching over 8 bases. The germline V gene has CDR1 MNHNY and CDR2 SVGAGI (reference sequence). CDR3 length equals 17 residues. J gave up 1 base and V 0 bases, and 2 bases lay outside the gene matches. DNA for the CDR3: TGTGCCAGCAGTTACTCGTACAGGGGGTCTGGGGCCAACGTCCTGACTTTC. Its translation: CASSYSYRGSGANVLTF.

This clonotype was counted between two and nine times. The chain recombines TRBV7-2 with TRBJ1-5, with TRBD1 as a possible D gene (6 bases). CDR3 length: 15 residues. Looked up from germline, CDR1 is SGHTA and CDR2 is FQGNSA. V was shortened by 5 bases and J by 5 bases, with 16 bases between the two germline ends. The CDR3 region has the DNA TGTGCCAGCAGCGCGTCTTCAGGGGTATATCAGCCCCAGCATTTT. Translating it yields CASSASSGVYQPQHF.

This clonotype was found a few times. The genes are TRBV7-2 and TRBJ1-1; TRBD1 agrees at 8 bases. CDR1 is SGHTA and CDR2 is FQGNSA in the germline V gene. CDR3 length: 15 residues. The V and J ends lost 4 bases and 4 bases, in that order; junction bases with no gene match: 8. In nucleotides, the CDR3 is TGTGCCAGCAGCTCAAGGACAGGGAGAGGCACTGAAGCTTTCTTT. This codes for CASSSRTGRGTEAFF.

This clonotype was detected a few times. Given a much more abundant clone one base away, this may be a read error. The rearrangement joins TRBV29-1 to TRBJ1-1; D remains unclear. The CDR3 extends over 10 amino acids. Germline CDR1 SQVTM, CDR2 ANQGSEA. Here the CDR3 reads CSVGNTDAFF. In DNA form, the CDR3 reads TGCAGCGTTGGAAACACTGATGCTTTCTTT.

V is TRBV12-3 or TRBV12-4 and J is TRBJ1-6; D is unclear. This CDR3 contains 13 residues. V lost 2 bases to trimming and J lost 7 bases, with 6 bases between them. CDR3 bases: TGTGCCAGCAGTTTAACCCCAAATTCACCCCTCCACTTT. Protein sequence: CASSLTPNSPLHF.

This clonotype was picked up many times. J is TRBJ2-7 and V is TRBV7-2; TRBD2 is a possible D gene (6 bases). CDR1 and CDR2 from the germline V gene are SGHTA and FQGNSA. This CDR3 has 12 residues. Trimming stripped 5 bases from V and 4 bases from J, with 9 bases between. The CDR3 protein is CASSPTSYEQYF. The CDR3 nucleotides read TGTGCCAGCAGCCCGACTAGTTACGAGCAGTACTTC.

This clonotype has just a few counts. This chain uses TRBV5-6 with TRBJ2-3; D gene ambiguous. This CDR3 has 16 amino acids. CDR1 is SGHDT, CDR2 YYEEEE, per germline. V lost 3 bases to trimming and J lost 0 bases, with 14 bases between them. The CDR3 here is CASSSGLDASTDTQYF. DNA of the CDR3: TGTGCCAGCAGCTCTGGCCTAGACGCTAGCACAGATACGCAGTATTTT.

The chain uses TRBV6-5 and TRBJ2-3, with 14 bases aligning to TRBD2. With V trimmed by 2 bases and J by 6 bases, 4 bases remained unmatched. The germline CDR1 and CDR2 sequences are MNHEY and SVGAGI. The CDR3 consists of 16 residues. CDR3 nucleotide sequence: TGTGCCAGCAGTTACCGACTAGCGGGGGGGCAGGATACGCAGTATTTT. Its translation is CASSYRLAGGQDTQYF.

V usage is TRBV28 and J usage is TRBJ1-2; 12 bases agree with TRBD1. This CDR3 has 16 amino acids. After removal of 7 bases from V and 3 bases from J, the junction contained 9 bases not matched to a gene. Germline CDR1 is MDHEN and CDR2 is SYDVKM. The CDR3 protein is CASNPRGTGGHYGYTF. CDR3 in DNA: TGTGCCAGCAACCCAAGGGGGACAGGGGGCCACTATGGCTACACCTTC.

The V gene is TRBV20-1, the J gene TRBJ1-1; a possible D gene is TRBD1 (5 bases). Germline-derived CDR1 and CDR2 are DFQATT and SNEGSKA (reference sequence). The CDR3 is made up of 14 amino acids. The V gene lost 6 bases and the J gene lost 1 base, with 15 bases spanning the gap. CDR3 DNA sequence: TGCAGTGCCCAGACTGGGGGTGGGAACACTGAAGCTTTCTTT. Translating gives CSAQTGGGNTEAFF.

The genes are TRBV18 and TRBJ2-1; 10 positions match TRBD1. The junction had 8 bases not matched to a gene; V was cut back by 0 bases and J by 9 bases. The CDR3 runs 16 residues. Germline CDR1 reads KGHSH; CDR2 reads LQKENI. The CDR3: CASSPPRGQGRSEQFF. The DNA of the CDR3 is TGTGCCAGCTCACCACCAAGGGGACAGGGGCGTAGTGAGCAGTTCTTC.

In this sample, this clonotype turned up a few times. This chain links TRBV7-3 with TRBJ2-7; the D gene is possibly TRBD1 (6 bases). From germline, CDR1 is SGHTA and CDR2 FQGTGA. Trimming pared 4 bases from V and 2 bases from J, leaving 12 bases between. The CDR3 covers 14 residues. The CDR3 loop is CASSSTGLTYEQYV. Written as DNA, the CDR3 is TGTGCCAGCAGCTCCACAGGGCTCACCTACGAGCAGTACGTC.

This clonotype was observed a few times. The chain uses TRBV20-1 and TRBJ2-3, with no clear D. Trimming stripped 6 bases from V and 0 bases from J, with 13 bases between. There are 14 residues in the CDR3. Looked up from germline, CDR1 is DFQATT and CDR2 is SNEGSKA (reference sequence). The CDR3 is CSALNPASTDTQYF. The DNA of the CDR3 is TGCAGTGCCTTGAACCCAGCTAGCACAGATACGCAGTATTTT.

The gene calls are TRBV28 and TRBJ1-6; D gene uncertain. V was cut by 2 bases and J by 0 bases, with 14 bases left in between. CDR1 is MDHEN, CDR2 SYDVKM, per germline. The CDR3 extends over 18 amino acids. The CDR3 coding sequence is TGTGCCAGCAGTTTAAGGGTCGGATCCAGCTCCTATAATTCACCCCTCCACTTT. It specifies CASSLRVGSSSYNSPLHF.

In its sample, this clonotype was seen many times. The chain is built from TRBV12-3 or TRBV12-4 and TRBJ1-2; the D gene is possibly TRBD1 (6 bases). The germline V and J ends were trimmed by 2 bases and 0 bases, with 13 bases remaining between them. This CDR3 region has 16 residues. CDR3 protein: CASSLSPTGTNYGYTF. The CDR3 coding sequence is TGTGCCAGCAGTTTAAGCCCCACAGGGACTAACTATGGCTACACCTTC.

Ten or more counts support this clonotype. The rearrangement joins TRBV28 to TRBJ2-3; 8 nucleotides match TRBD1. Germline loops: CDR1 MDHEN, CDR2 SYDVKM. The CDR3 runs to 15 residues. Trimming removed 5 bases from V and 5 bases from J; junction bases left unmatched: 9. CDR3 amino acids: CASSGQGSWGDTQYF. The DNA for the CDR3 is TGTGCCAGCAGTGGACAGGGATCGTGGGGAGATACGCAGTATTTT.

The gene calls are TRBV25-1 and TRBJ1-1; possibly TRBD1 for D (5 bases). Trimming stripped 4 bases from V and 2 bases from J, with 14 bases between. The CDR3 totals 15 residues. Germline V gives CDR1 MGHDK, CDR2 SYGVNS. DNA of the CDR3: TGTGCCAGCAGTGCCCCAGGGAGAGAAAACACTGAAGCTTTCTTT. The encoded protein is CASSAPGRENTEAFF.

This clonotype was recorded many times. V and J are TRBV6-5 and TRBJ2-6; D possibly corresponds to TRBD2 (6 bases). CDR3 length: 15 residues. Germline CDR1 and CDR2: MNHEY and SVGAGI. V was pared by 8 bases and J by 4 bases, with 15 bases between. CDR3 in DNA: TGTGCCAGCCGGAGGGCGGGGCGCGGGGCCAACGTCCTGACTTTC. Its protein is CASRRAGRGANVLTF.

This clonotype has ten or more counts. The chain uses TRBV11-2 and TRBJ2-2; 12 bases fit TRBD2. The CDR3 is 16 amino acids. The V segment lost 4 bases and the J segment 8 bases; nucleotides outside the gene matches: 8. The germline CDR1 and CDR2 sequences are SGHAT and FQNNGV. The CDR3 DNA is TGTGCCAGCAGCTCCCCTAGCGGGGGGGCGTCTGGGGAGCTGTTTTTT. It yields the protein CASSSPSGGASGELFF.

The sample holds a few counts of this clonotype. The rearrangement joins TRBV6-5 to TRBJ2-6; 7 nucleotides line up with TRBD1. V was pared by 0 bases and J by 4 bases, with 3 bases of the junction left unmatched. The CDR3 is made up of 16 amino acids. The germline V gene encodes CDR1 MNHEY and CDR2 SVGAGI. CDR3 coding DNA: TGTGCCAGCAGTTACTCAGGGGGCGCGGGGGCCAACGTCCTGACTTTC. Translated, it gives CASSYSGGAGANVLTF.

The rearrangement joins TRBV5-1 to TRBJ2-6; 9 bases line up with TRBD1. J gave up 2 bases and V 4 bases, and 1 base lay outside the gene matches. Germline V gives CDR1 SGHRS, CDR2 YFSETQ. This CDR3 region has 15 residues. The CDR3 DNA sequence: TGCGCCAGCAGCCACAGGGGGCCTGGGGCCAACGTCCTGACTTTC. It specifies CASSHRGPGANVLTF. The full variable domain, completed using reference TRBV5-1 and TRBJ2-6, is KAGVTQTPRYLIKTRGQQVTLSCSPISGHRSVSWYQQTPGQGLQFLFEYFSETQRNKGNFPGRFSGRQFSNSRSEMNVSTLELGDSALYLCASSHRGPGANVLTFGAGSRLTVL.

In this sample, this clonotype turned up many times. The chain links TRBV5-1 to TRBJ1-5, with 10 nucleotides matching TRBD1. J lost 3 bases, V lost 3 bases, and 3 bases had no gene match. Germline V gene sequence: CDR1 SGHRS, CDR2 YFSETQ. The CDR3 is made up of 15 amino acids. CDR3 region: CASSSGQGINQPQHF. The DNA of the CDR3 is TGCGCCAGCAGCTCGGGACAGGGGATCAATCAGCCCCAGCATTTT.